The sample holds one count of the clone carrying this TCR beta chain. The entry originates in a study of cytomegalovirus exposure and HLA in healthy donors. Both 60 Vbeta primers and 13 Jbeta primers went into the PCR. Clones were sequenced by immunoSEQ multiplex PCR, and TCRdb holds only the in-frame ones, with some missing. The sample has 150,000 to 180,000 clones, over 60% seen once; the top ten hold around 4.1%. Looked up from germline, CDR1 is SGHTA and CDR2 is FQGNSA. This CDR3 region has 14 residues. Germline trimming cut 4 bases from V and 6 bases from J; bases unmatched to any gene: 2. This TCR came from a woman aged 40-49 years in good health and CMV-seronegative. This sequence joins TRBV7-2 and TRBJ1-4, with TRBD1 matching over 10 bases. Sequencing input: PBMCs. CDR3: CASSSDRGDEKLFF. The CDR3 nucleotides read TGTGCCAGCAGCTCGGACAGGGGGGATGAAAAACTGTTTTTT.